Below, 30 T cell receptor beta chains from the same sample are listed, as sequenced in a study of CD8 T cells in Susac syndrome. With random hexamers, about 0.45 to 1 ug RNA was reverse transcribed. TCRdb ran MiXCR on the immunoSEQ multiplex PCR reads and lists one entry per CDR3 protein. Here the sample spans about 300,000 distinct CDR3 sequences, roughly 85% being singletons. Sample: CD8+ T cells from PBMCs. The receptors here all came from a human donor with multiple sclerosis.

The V call is TRBV10-3, the J call TRBJ2-5; D unresolved. From germline, CDR1 is ENHRY and CDR2 SYGVKD. Trimming removed 0 bases from V and 5 bases from J, with 13 bases in between. The length of the CDR3 is 15 residues. CDR3 amino acids: CAISESNTVPETQYF. In DNA, the CDR3 is TGTGCCATCAGTGAGTCGAATACCGTGCCGGAGACCCAGTACTTC.

This clonotype was counted between two and nine times. The junction shows a germline mismatch at one end, possibly a read error. The chain uses TRBV4-3 and TRBJ2-1; D uncertain. The CDR3 consists of 13 residues. Germline V gene data show CDR1 as LGHNA and CDR2 as YSLEER. CDR3 protein: CASSQDVGTAVCF. The CDR3 DNA reads TGCGCCAGCAGCCAAGATGTTGGTACCGCCGTCTGCTTC.

This clonotype was seen only once. This chain joins TRBV29-1 and TRBJ2-7; 8 nucleotides match TRBD1. After removal of 4 bases from V and 6 bases from J, the junction contained 11 bases not matched to a gene. Germline V gives CDR1 SQVTM, CDR2 ANQGSEA. The CDR3 consists of 14 residues. The CDR3 sequence is CSVVLGQGLSEQYF. The CDR3 DNA reads as TGCAGCGTTGTCCTCGGACAGGGACTCAGCGAGCAGTACTTC.

Only one count was recorded for this clonotype. V is TRBV12-3 or TRBV12-4 and J is TRBJ2-5; a possible D gene is TRBD1 (6 bases). The V end lost 5 bases, the J end lost 1 base, and 11 bases lay between the germline ends. This CDR3 is built from 14 residues. DNA for the CDR3: TGTGCCAGCAGTACTAGGACAGTCCAAGAGACCCAGTACTTC. The encoded protein is CASSTRTVQETQYF.

This clonotype came up a few times. The genes are TRBV7-9 and TRBJ2-7, with TRBD1 matching over 9 bases. After removal of 5 bases from V and 2 bases from J, the junction contained 7 bases not matched to a gene. CDR3 length: 15 amino acids. Germline V gives CDR1 SEHNR, CDR2 FQNEAQ (reference sequence). CDR3 loop: CASSNRDRAAYEQYF. CDR3 in DNA: TGTGCCAGCAGCAACCGGGACAGGGCGGCCTACGAGCAGTACTTC.

V gene TRBV9 combines with J gene TRBJ1-1; no clear D. The ends were cut back, 1 base at V and 7 bases at J, with 20 bases in the middle. The CDR3 sequence is 16 residues long. The germline gives CDR1 SGDLS, CDR2 YYNGEE. The CDR3 DNA reads TGTGCCAGCAGCGTAAGCCCTGGATCGGCGGGGATTGAAGCTTTCTTT. It codes for CASSVSPGSAGIEAFF. Supplemented by reference TRBV9 and TRBJ1-1, the full variable domain reads DSGVTQTPKHLITATGQRVTLRCSPRSGDLSVYWYQQSLDQGLQFLIQYYNGEERAKGNILERFSAQQFPDLHSELNLSSLELGDSALYFCASSVSPGSAGIEAFFGQGTRLTVV.

The rearrangement joins TRBV19 to TRBJ1-1; D not certain. The CDR3 extends over 12 amino acids. CDR1 and CDR2 from the germline V gene are LNHDA and SQIVND (reference sequence). V was cut by 1 base and J by 4 bases, with 4 bases left in between. The CDR3 DNA is TGTGCCAGTAGTATAGGAATCACTGAAGCTTTCTTT. Translated, it gives CASSIGITEAFF.

The chain carries TRBV13 and TRBJ2-1; 9 nucleotides line up with TRBD2. CDR1 and CDR2 from the germline V gene are PRHDT and FYEKMQ (reference sequence). This CDR3 has 15 residues. V dropped 1 base and J dropped 7; count of bases not matched to a gene: 5. Written as DNA, the CDR3 is TGTGCCAGCAGCTTAGTTAGCGGGAGCGGTAATGAGCAGTTCTTC. It is translated as CASSLVSGSGNEQFF.

This chain uses TRBV7-3 with TRBJ2-1; the D call may be TRBD1 or TRBD2 (8 bases each). The CDR3 runs 15 residues. Germline CDR1 is SGHTA and CDR2 is FQGTGA. The V and J ends lost 3 bases and 6 bases respectively, with 15 bases between them. The CDR3 region is CASSFSSGTGNEQFF. The CDR3 DNA reads as TGTGCCAGCAGCTTCAGTAGCGGGACAGGCAATGAGCAGTTCTTC.

This clonotype was seen a handful of times. V usage is TRBV4-3 and J usage is TRBJ2-7; tentative D call: TRBD1 (6 bases). The CDR3 extends over 14 amino acids. Trimming left V 4 bases short and J 0 bases short, with 10 bases between. The germline gives CDR1 LGHNA, CDR2 YSLEER. DNA of the CDR3: TGCGCCAGCAGCCCTACGACAGGCTCCTACGAGCAGTACTTC. It specifies CASSPTTGSYEQYF.

This clonotype was observed a handful of times. The chain joins TRBV7-9 to TRBJ2-7; D remains unclear. Germline V CDR1 and CDR2: SEHNR, FQNEAQ (reference sequence). The CDR3 spans 13 residues. Between the trimmed V and J ends, which lost 8 bases and 2 bases, there was a span of 13 bases. The CDR3 loop reads CASSRGQAYEQYF. CDR3 DNA sequence: TGTGCCAGCTCTAGAGGCCAAGCCTACGAGCAGTACTTC.

In this sample, this clonotype turned up a few times. V is TRBV4-3 and J is TRBJ1-2; D is unresolved. CDR1 and CDR2 from the germline V gene are LGHNA and YSLEER. The V end was cut by 3 bases, the J end by 8 bases, with 19 bases between. This CDR3 contains 15 residues. CDR3 protein: CASSHGVSPPGGYTF. CDR3 coding DNA: TGCGCCAGCAGCCACGGCGTTTCACCTCCGGGGGGCTACACCTTC.

The gene calls are TRBV28 and TRBJ2-2; 10 nucleotides agree with TRBD1. The CDR3 totals 19 residues. Germline V lookup: CDR1 MDHEN, CDR2 SYDVKM. V trimming: 4 bases; J trimming: 4 bases; junction bases outside the gene matches: 15. CDR3 bases: TGTGCCAGCAGTTCATTCCGGGACAGGGGTCTTCGTGGCACCGGGGAGCTGTTTTTT. This gives the protein CASSSFRDRGLRGTGELFF.

The rearrangement uses TRBV30 and TRBJ2-7; no reliable D call. The CDR3 length is 13 residues. Germline V CDR1 and CDR2: GTSNPN, SVGIG (reference sequence). Trimming left V 2 bases short and J 3 bases short, with 11 bases between. The CDR3 loop is CAWSSHRYYEQYF. The CDR3, as DNA: TGTGCCTGGAGTTCCCACCGATACTACGAGCAGTACTTC. The entire variable domain, with the rest obtained from reference TRBV30 and TRBJ2-7, is as follows: SQTIHQWPATLVQPVGSPLSLECTVEGTSNPNLYWYRQAAGRGLQLLFYSVGIGQISSEVPQNLSASRPQDRQFILSSKKLLLSDSGFYLCAWSSHRYYEQYFGPGTRLTVT.

CDR3 sequence reads: CASSLEGAGGANGYTF. The CDR3 region has the DNA TGTGCCAGCAGCTTGGAGGGCGCAGGGGGCGCAAATGGCTACACCTTC. The chain links TRBV5-6 to TRBJ1-2, with 8 nucleotides matching TRBD1. Losses at the gene ends were 0 bases for V and 6 bases for J; bases not matched to a gene: 10. Germline-derived CDR1 and CDR2 are SGHDT and YYEEEE. There are 16 residues in the CDR3. Supplemented by reference TRBV5-6 and TRBJ1-2, the full variable domain reads DAGVTQSPTHLIKTRGQQVTLRCSPKSGHDTVSWYQQALGQGPQFIFQYYEEEERQRGNFPDRFSGHQFPNYSSELNVNALLLGDSALYLCASSLEGAGGANGYTFGSGTRLTVV.

This clonotype was seen just once. The chain couples TRBV4-2 to TRBJ2-5; 9 bases line up with TRBD2. This CDR3 comprises 15 residues. V shed 3 bases, J shed 2 bases, and the junction held 4 bases outside the gene matches. Germline values: CDR1 LGHNA, CDR2 YNFKEQ. The CDR3 DNA reads TGTGCCAGCAGCCATAGGACTAGCGATCAAGAGACCCAGTACTTC. Encoded protein: CASSHRTSDQETQYF.

Here the CDR3 reads CASSPTRTSGDYNEQFF. DNA of the CDR3: TGTGCCAGCAGCCCCACCCGGACTAGCGGGGACTACAATGAGCAGTTCTTC. This rearrangement joins TRBV27 to TRBJ2-1; TRBD2 aligns across 12 bases. Unmatched junction bases numbered 9, after V lost 6 bases and J lost 3 bases. This CDR3 has 17 amino acids. CDR1 is MNHEY, CDR2 SMNVEV, per germline (reference sequence).

The chain links TRBV11-2 to TRBJ2-7; 7 nucleotides match TRBD1. Germline-derived CDR1 and CDR2 are SGHAT and FQNNGV. The CDR3 extends over 15 amino acids. V was pared by 4 bases and J by 2 bases, with 8 bases of the junction left unmatched. The CDR3 sequence: CASSSSGTATYEQYF. CDR3 nucleotide sequence: TGTGCCAGCAGCTCGTCCGGGACAGCGACCTACGAGCAGTACTTC.

The chain couples TRBV27 to TRBJ1-2; no reliable D call. The CDR3 loop spans 15 amino acids. Trimming removed 2 bases from V and 0 bases from J, with 10 bases in between. From germline, CDR1 is MNHEY and CDR2 SMNVEV (reference sequence). CDR3 coding DNA: TGTGCCAGCAGTTTAGTGGGTGAAGCTAACTATGGCTACACCTTC. Translation gives CASSLVGEANYGYTF.

The V gene is TRBV3-1, the J gene TRBJ2-1, with TRBD2 matching over 10 bases. Germline values: CDR1 LGHDT, CDR2 YNNKEL (reference sequence). V was clipped by 4 bases and J by 9 bases; unmatched bases: 12. This CDR3 spans 16 amino acids. In DNA form, the CDR3 reads TGTGCCAGCAGCCCGCAAGATACTAGCGGGATTACTGAGCAGTTCTTC. It yields the protein CASSPQDTSGITEQFF.

This clonotype was counted between two and nine times. V is TRBV13 and J is TRBJ2-2, with 7 bases identical to TRBD2. Germline V CDR1 and CDR2: PRHDT, FYEKMQ (reference sequence). J lost 3 bases, V lost 3 bases, and 4 bases had no gene match. The CDR3 is 15 residues long. CDR3 sequence: CASSLTSRDTGELFF. Here the CDR3 DNA reads TGTGCCAGCAGCTTGACTAGCCGGGACACCGGGGAGCTGTTTTTT.

In the case of this clonotype: One end of the junction varies from germline; a read error may be responsible. V and J are TRBV20-1 and TRBJ2-5, with 9 positions matching TRBD1. Germline V gives CDR1 DFQATT, CDR2 SNEGSKA (reference sequence). The CDR3 sequence is 11 residues long. CDR3 amino acids: CSARTGESPRF. Written as DNA, the CDR3 is TGCAGTGCCAGGACAGGGGAGAGTCCGAGATTC.

This chain joins TRBV7-3 and TRBJ2-7; TRBD2 aligns across 10 bases. The CDR3 has 15 amino acids. The germline V gene encodes CDR1 SGHTA and CDR2 FQGTGA. V dropped 3 bases and J dropped 3; count of bases not matched to a gene: 5. The CDR3 reads CASSFLAGAGYEQYF. As DNA, the CDR3 is TGTGCCAGCAGCTTCCTAGCGGGAGCTGGCTACGAGCAGTACTTC. Filled out from reference TRBV7-3 and TRBJ2-7, the complete variable domain reads GAGVSQTPSNKVTEKGKYVELRCDPISGHTALYWYRQSLGQGPEFLIYFQGTGAADDSGLPNDRFFAVRPEGSVSTLKIQRTERGDSAVYLCASSFLAGAGYEQYFGPGTRLTVT.

This chain connects TRBV13 to TRBJ2-7; D is undetermined. The CDR3 loop spans 13 amino acids. Trimming removed 6 bases from V and 3 bases from J, with 12 bases in between. Germline assignment: CDR1 PRHDT and CDR2 FYEKMQ (reference sequence). CDR3 sequence: CASRQLGYYEQYF. The CDR3 DNA follows: TGTGCCAGCAGACAACTTGGGTACTACGAGCAGTACTTC.

The CDR3 protein is CASTSSGGTSNTEAFF. The CDR3 nucleotides are TGTGCCAGCACCTCTTCGGGGGGGACATCGAACACTGAAGCTTTCTTT. This rearrangement joins TRBV6-2 or TRBV6-3 to TRBJ1-1, with a tentative D call TRBD1 (6 bases). The V end lost 7 bases, the J end lost 1 base, and 19 bases lay between the germline ends. CDR1 is MNHEY, CDR2 SVGEGT, per germline. This CDR3 is built from 16 residues.

This chain connects TRBV7-8 to TRBJ1-3; no firm D call. The CDR3 has 15 amino acids. CDR1 and CDR2 from the germline V gene are SGHVS and FQNEAQ. Trimming stripped 0 bases from V and 2 bases from J, with 8 bases between. CDR3 bases: TGTGCCAGCAGCTTAGCGGGAGGGACTGGAAACACCATATATTTT. Its protein is CASSLAGGTGNTIYF.

V is TRBV4-1 and J is TRBJ1-1; the D gene is possibly TRBD1 (6 bases). Germline V gives CDR1 MGHRA, CDR2 YSYEKL. The V and J ends lost 1 base and 4 bases respectively, with 10 bases between them. The CDR3 covers 14 residues. The CDR3 sequence is CASSQVQGFTEAFF. The CDR3 DNA reads as TGCGCCAGCAGCCAAGTCCAGGGGTTCACTGAAGCTTTCTTT.

This clonotype showed up just a few times. This chain connects TRBV4-3 to TRBJ2-1, with 10 bases lining up with TRBD2. Germline lookup yields CDR1 LGHNA and CDR2 YSLEER. There are 17 residues in the CDR3. J lost 5 bases, V lost 3 bases, and 10 bases had no gene match. CDR3 residues: CASSQDITSGINNEQFF. CDR3 in DNA: TGCGCCAGCAGCCAGGATATCACTAGCGGGATAAACAATGAGCAGTTCTTC.

The rearrangement links TRBV25-1 to TRBJ1-5; D possibly corresponds to TRBD1 (6 bases). V was trimmed by 5 bases and J by 0 bases, leaving 11 bases between them. There are 15 residues in the CDR3. The V gene's germline CDR1 is MGHDK and CDR2 SYGVNS. The CDR3: CASSPHRDSNQPQHF. The CDR3 DNA follows: TGTGCCAGCAGTCCCCACAGGGATAGCAATCAGCCCCAGCATTTT.

This chain connects TRBV20-1 to TRBJ2-3; possible D gene TRBD2, 6 bases. Germline V gene data show CDR1 as DFQATT and CDR2 as SNEGSKA (reference sequence). V lost 5 bases, J lost 0 bases, and 18 bases lay in between. The CDR3 runs to 16 residues. The CDR3 reads CSAEGWGELSTDTQYF. The CDR3 bases are TGCAGTGCTGAGGGATGGGGGGAACTTAGCACAGATACGCAGTATTTT.